The 26 T cell receptor beta chains below come from one sample, sequenced in a study of OX40 agonist ivuxolimab in advanced cancers. TCRdb keeps only in-frame clones here, not all; method: immunoSEQ multiplex PCR. The table shows 75,000 to 100,000 clones, with around 90% occurring only once. The sequenced sample was CD4+ or CD8+ T cells sorted from blood, obtained in a trial of the OX40 agonist ivuxolimab. The receptor source for this set is an adult with an advanced solid tumor such as melanoma, head and neck, liver or kidney cancer.

The rearrangement links TRBV5-1 to TRBJ1-1, with 7 bases that match TRBD1. CDR3 size: 15 residues. The ends lost 3 bases at V and 0 bases at J; junction bases unmatched: 5. Germline CDR1 and CDR2: SGHRS and YFSETQ. The DNA of the CDR3 is TGCGCCAGCAGCTCGGGACAGACCATGAACACTGAAGCTTTCTTT. Amino acids: CASSSGQTMNTEAFF.

This rearrangement joins TRBV30 to TRBJ2-5; D may correspond to TRBD1 or TRBD2 (5 bases each). Germline CDR1 reads GTSNPN; CDR2 reads SVGIG (reference sequence). V was clipped by 7 bases and J by 2 bases, with 14 bases between them. The length of the CDR3 is 13 residues. Here the CDR3 reads CASIAWGQETQYF. In DNA, the CDR3 is TGTGCCTCTATAGCGTGGGGGCAAGAGACCCAGTACTTC. The whole variable domain, filled in from reference TRBV30 and TRBJ2-5, reads SQTIHQWPATLVQPVGSPLSLECTVEGTSNPNLYWYRQAAGRGLQLLFYSVGIGQISSEVPQNLSASRPQDRQFILSSKKLLLSDSGFYLCASIAWGQETQYFGPGTRLLVL.

V and J are TRBV2 and TRBJ2-5; 8 bases line up with TRBD2. The J segment lost 2 bases and the V segment lost 6 bases, leaving 11 bases of the junction unmatched. The CDR3 is 16 residues long. The V gene's germline CDR1 is SNHLY and CDR2 FYNNEI. DNA for the CDR3: TGTGCCAGCAGCCACCCCCCAGCGGGGGCTCAAGAGACCCAGTACTTC. The encoded protein is CASSHPPAGAQETQYF.

This rearrangement joins TRBV4-1 to TRBJ1-4, with TRBD1 matching 7 bases. The CDR3 runs 17 residues. From germline, CDR1 is MGHRA and CDR2 YSYEKL. J gave up 0 bases and V 4 bases, and 8 bases lay outside the gene matches. CDR3 protein: CASSLTDRAATNEKLFF. The CDR3 nucleotides read TGCGCCAGCAGCCTCACCGACAGGGCTGCAACTAATGAAAAACTGTTTTTT.

The chain employs TRBV15 and TRBJ1-1; D ambiguous. Trimming cost V 4 bases and J 0 bases, with 6 bases left between them. Germline CDR1 reads LNHNV; CDR2 reads YYDKDF (reference sequence). This CDR3 has 13 residues. The CDR3 region has the DNA TGTGCCACCAGCAACCAATTGAACACTGAAGCTTTCTTT. This sequence encodes CATSNQLNTEAFF.

The V gene is TRBV6-1, the J gene TRBJ2-5, with D perhaps matching TRBD1 (6 bases). CDR3 length: 15 residues. Germline CDR1 is MNHNS and CDR2 is SASEGT. V was pared by 0 bases and J by 3 bases, with 11 bases between. The CDR3 nucleotides are TGTGCCAGCAGTGAAGCGGGGTACAGGGAAGAGACCCAGTACTTC. It encodes CASSEAGYREETQYF.

This clone was seen once. This chain links TRBV10-1 with TRBJ2-1, with no clear D. The germline gives CDR1 WNHNN, CDR2 SYGVQD (reference sequence). This CDR3 spans 13 amino acids. V lost 2 bases and J lost 9, with 11 bases in between. The CDR3 nucleotides read TGCGCCAGCAGTGAGCCGGCAACCGGTGAGCAGTTCTTC. Residues: CASSEPATGEQFF.

J is TRBJ2-2 and V is TRBV30; 7 positions agree with TRBD2. Unmatched junction bases numbered 9, after V lost 0 bases and J lost 2 bases. Per the germline V gene, CDR1 is GTSNPN and CDR2 is SVGIG (reference sequence). This CDR3 region has 17 residues. The CDR3: CAWSVWDGGYNTGELFF. CDR3 sequence (DNA): TGTGCCTGGAGTGTATGGGACGGGGGGTATAACACCGGGGAGCTGTTTTTT.

The gene calls are TRBV11-2 and TRBJ2-1; perhaps TRBD2 as D (5 bases). Trimming shortened V by 0 bases and J by 8 bases, and 11 bases separated the two germline ends. CDR1 SGHAT and CDR2 FQNNGV come from the germline V gene. The CDR3 runs 14 residues. The CDR3 spells CASSLDAGSDEQFF. As DNA, the CDR3 is TGTGCCAGCAGCTTAGATGCTGGTAGCGATGAGCAGTTCTTC.

Turning to this clone: Sequence at one end of the junction differs from germline and may be a read error. The genes are TRBV5-6 and TRBJ2-1; D ambiguous. CDR3 size: 12 residues. The germline V gene encodes CDR1 SGHDT and CDR2 YYEEEE. The CDR3 protein is CAGSFGPTEQFF. CDR3 nucleotide sequence: TGTGCCGGCAGCTTTGGGCCCACAGAGCAGTTCTTC.

For the CDR3, the DNA is TGCGCCAGCAGCGAAGGACTTGGGACTAGCGGAAACACCGGGGAGCTGTTTTTT. Translation: CASSEGLGTSGNTGELFF. The chain combines TRBV5-1 with TRBJ2-2, with 11 positions matching TRBD2. The germline V gene has CDR1 SGHRS and CDR2 YFSETQ. The V segment lost 4 bases and the J segment 2 bases; nucleotides outside the gene matches: 10. This CDR3 spans 18 amino acids.

The chain links TRBV7-6 to TRBJ1-3, with a weak D call TRBD1 (5 bases). V was clipped by 1 base and J by 0 bases, with 10 bases between them. Germline V gene sequence: CDR1 SGHVS, CDR2 FNYEAQ. This CDR3 contains 16 residues. The CDR3 DNA sequence: TGTGCCAGCAGCTTAGTTGTGGGGGGCTCTGGAAACACCATATATTTT. Its translation is CASSLVVGGSGNTIYF.

J is TRBJ1-1 and V is TRBV27, with 8 bases lining up with TRBD1. The CDR3 spans 14 residues. Trimming cost V 5 bases and J 4 bases; bases outside gene matches: 6. CDR1 is MNHEY, CDR2 SMNVEV, per germline (reference sequence). CDR3 coding DNA: TGTGCCAGCAGTCGACAGGGGTGGTTCACTGAAGCTTTCTTT. This sequence encodes CASSRQGWFTEAFF.

J is TRBJ1-1 and V is TRBV14; 7 bases are a match to TRBD1. Losses at the gene ends were 1 base for V and 5 bases for J; bases not matched to a gene: 1. CDR1 SGHDN and CDR2 FVKESK come from the germline V gene. The CDR3 sequence is 13 residues long. This CDR3 reads CASSQVQGTEAFF. The CDR3 DNA reads as TGTGCCAGCAGCCAAGTACAGGGGACTGAAGCTTTCTTT.

The chain carries TRBV19 and TRBJ1-5; 10 bases line up with TRBD1. CDR3 size: 14 residues. Unmatched junction bases numbered 7, after V lost 5 bases and J lost 9 bases. Germline V gene data show CDR1 as LNHDA and CDR2 as SQIVND (reference sequence). The CDR3 DNA follows: TGTGCCAGTAGTCCCGGACAGGGGGGGTGGCCCCAGCATTTT. Its translation is CASSPGQGGWPQHF.

The chain employs TRBV6-6 and TRBJ1-4; 8 bases line up with TRBD1. V dropped 7 bases and J dropped 4; count of bases not matched to a gene: 5. Per germline, CDR1 MNHNY and CDR2 SVGAGI (reference sequence). The CDR3 has 14 amino acids. CDR3: CASTDGQGNEKLFF. CDR3 bases: TGTGCCAGCACCGATGGACAGGGTAATGAAAAACTGTTTTTT.

The chain has TRBV7-9 and TRBJ2-1; possibly TRBD2 for D (6 bases). Germline V gives CDR1 SEHNR, CDR2 FQNEAQ (reference sequence). With 5 bases removed from V and 4 bases from J, the gap between germline ends came to 6 bases. The CDR3 spans 12 residues. Here the CDR3 reads CASSGGYNEQFF. The CDR3 bases are TGTGCCAGCAGCGGAGGGTACAATGAGCAGTTCTTC.

This chain joins TRBV27 and TRBJ2-3, with no clear D. The CDR3 totals 14 residues. Trimming pared 8 bases from V and 0 bases from J, leaving 12 bases between. The germline V gene encodes CDR1 MNHEY and CDR2 SMNVEV (reference sequence). The CDR3 bases are TGTGCCAGCGGGAACTGGCCTAGCACAGATACGCAGTATTTT. Amino acids: CASGNWPSTDTQYF.

On this clone itself: An end of the junction differs from the germline gene, which may be a read error. The rearrangement links TRBV11-3 to TRBJ2-1; 12 nucleotides match TRBD2. CDR1 and CDR2 from the germline V gene are SGHNT and YENEEA. This CDR3 contains 15 residues. The CDR3 sequence is CASSLEASGRGEQLF. For the CDR3, the DNA is TGTGCCAGCAGCTTAGAGGCTAGCGGGAGGGGTGAGCAGCTCTTC.

The chain carries TRBV27 and TRBJ1-4; TRBD1 matches at 7 bases. V lost 6 bases to trimming and J lost 5 bases; unmatched junction nucleotides: 9. This CDR3 comprises 15 residues. Germline CDR1 MNHEY, CDR2 SMNVEV (reference sequence). CDR3 in DNA: TGTGCCAGCAGCACTACAGGGGCAGCGAATGAAAAACTGTTTTTT. It specifies CASSTTGAANEKLFF.

The V call is TRBV6-5, the J call TRBJ1-1, with D possibly TRBD1 on 5 matching bases. The CDR3 length is 13 residues. Germline V CDR1 and CDR2: MNHEY, SVGAGI. V lost 5 bases and J 4 bases, leaving 11 bases between the germline ends. The CDR3 nucleotides read TGTGCCAGCAGTGAAGAGGGACTCACTGAAGCTTTCTTT. Residues: CASSEEGLTEAFF.

V usage is TRBV6-4 and J usage is TRBJ2-5; 8 nucleotides match TRBD2. CDR1 MRHNA and CDR2 SNTAGT come from the germline V gene. This CDR3 region has 13 residues. Trimming took 9 bases from V and 2 from J; bases not matched to a gene: 5. The CDR3 nucleotides read TGTGCCAGTAGGCGGGGGGATCAAGAGACCCAGTACTTC. Encoded protein: CASRRGDQETQYF.

CDR3 in amino acids: CASRGSGFGNTIYF. The CDR3, as DNA: TGTGCCAGCAGAGGGTCGGGGTTCGGAAACACCATATATTTT. The V gene is TRBV7-2, the J gene TRBJ1-3, with no clear D. Trimming took 6 bases from V and 4 from J, leaving 13 bases between them. CDR1 and CDR2 (germline): SGHTA, FQGNSA. The CDR3 spans 14 residues.

The chain couples TRBV11-3 to TRBJ2-1, with D possibly being TRBD2 (6 bases). The V end lost 4 bases, the J end lost 10 bases, and 20 bases lay between the germline ends. This CDR3 contains 15 residues. The germline V gene encodes CDR1 SGHNT and CDR2 YENEEA. The CDR3 DNA is TGTGCCAGCAGCTCTTTCGGGGGATCTGGGGGAGAGCAGTTCTTC. This gives the protein CASSSFGGSGGEQFF.

The genes are TRBV27 and TRBJ2-1; D not certain. The V gene lost 5 bases and the J gene lost 5 bases, with 7 bases spanning the gap. CDR1 is MNHEY, CDR2 SMNVEV, per germline (reference sequence). CDR3 length equals 12 residues. CDR3 in amino acids: CASSPSNNEQFF. The CDR3 nucleotides read TGTGCCAGCAGTCCGAGCAACAATGAGCAGTTCTTC.

V usage is TRBV9 and J usage is TRBJ2-1, with 10 nucleotides matching TRBD2. V trimming: 1 base; J trimming: 4 bases; junction bases outside the gene matches: 2. Germline CDR1 and CDR2: SGDLS and YYNGEE. There are 15 residues in the CDR3. The DNA for the CDR3 is TGTGCCAGCAGCGTAAAACTAGCGGGGTACAATGAGCAGTTCTTC. Translating gives CASSVKLAGYNEQFF.